The T cell receptor beta chain described here comes from a study of somatic mutations in cytotoxic T cells in rheumatoid arthritis. Of note for this clone: Its antigen remains unknown.

Generated by immunoSEQ multiplex PCR, the TCRdb table keeps only in-frame clones and is missing some. The sample consists of tens of thousands of clones, approximately 78% of them appearing once. V dropped 0 bases and J dropped 5 bases, with 9 bases sitting between them. CDR1 SGHNT and CDR2 YYREEE come from the germline V gene (reference sequence). The CDR3 runs to 14 residues. Study-wide findings and caveats: Patients with rheumatoid arthritis did not differ significantly from age-matched healthy controls in CD8+ T-cell clonality.

The origin of this receptor is an adult with rheumatoid arthritis. This chain joins TRBV5-4 and TRBJ2-1, with a tentative D call TRBD2 (6 bases). The sample taken for sequencing was CD8+ T cells sorted from blood. CDR3 DNA sequence: TGTGCCAGCAGCTTGGAGGGACTCAACAATGAGCAGTTCTTC. Translation: CASSLEGLNNEQFF.